This T cell receptor (beta chain) emerged from a study of shared clonotypes between healthy human individuals. CD8 cells classed as naive were CD45RO-negative and positively selected for CCR7, excluding terminally differentiated effector memory CD45RA+ cells. Caucasian adults residing in Nashville, Tennessee made up all the donors. Several immunoSEQ plates received, in even portions, the genomic DNA of each subset. Clones were read by immunoSEQ multiplex PCR, and TCRdb kept only the in-frame ones, dropping some. Of under 850,000 clones in the sample, almost 95% were seen once. There are 14 residues in the CDR3. V lost 3 bases, J lost 4 bases, and 12 bases lay in between. CDR1 and CDR2 (germline): SEHNR, FQNEAQ (reference sequence). About this clone: Its target is unknown.

Study-wide findings and caveats: Donor scarcity curtailed the genetic and exposure-history diversity represented herein.

The material sequenced was naive CD8+ T cells sorted from blood. The TCR was taken from a man aged 25 to 40 in good health. The gene calls are TRBV7-9 and TRBJ1-1; no clear D. The CDR3 here is CASSFGDRTTEAFF. CDR3 bases: TGTGCCAGCAGCTTTGGGGATCGGACCACTGAAGCTTTCTTT.